This is a list of T cell receptor beta chains from one sample in a study of cytomegalovirus exposure and HLA in healthy donors. The data were produced by immunoSEQ multiplex PCR, yet TCRdb's version contains in-frame clones alone and is incomplete. The data hold about 120,000 clones, with 88% observed a single time. Sequenced input: PBMCs. These receptor sequences come from a woman between 18 and 29 years old in good health and CMV-seropositive. The conserved cysteine and the conserved F or W are not part of the CDR3 here. D genes are given only for firm matches.

j_gene	len	d_gene	v_gene	CDR3aa
TRBJ1-2	15	NA	TRBV5-6	ASSFAGFRLANYGYT
TRBJ1-2	11	NA	TRBV6-4	ANPGGAPGGYT
TRBJ2-3	10	NA	TRBV27	ASSSRADTQY
TRBJ2-3	14	NA	TRBV4-3	ASSQDWKGYTDTQY
TRBJ2-5	11	NA	TRBV9	ASSVHGGETQY
TRBJ1-6	12	NA	TRBV18	ASSSGQTLSPLH
TRBJ2-2	11	NA	TRBV28	ATGTPNTGELF
TRBJ2-7	14	NA	TRBV15	ATSRGGGTGPGEQY
TRBJ1-5	13	TRBD1	TRBV28	ASSRDRGINQPQH
TRBJ2-1	15	TRBD2	TRBV4-2	ASSPGTGSGAGNEQF
TRBJ1-6	13	NA	TRBV25-1	ASSAAQGLNSPLH
TRBJ1-5	13	NA	TRBV18	ASSKIQGKGQPQH
TRBJ1-1	12	TRBD1	TRBV27	ASSLRHEGGRAF
TRBJ1-2	11	NA	TRBV30	AWRSQGHYGYT
TRBJ2-1	13	NA	TRBV9	ASSVASYSYNEQF
TRBJ1-2	12	NA	TRBV6-1	ASSELAGDYGYT
TRBJ1-3	14	NA	TRBV7-2	ASSLGTPSSGNTIY
TRBJ1-2	15	NA	TRBV5-4	ASSLYFQRRYNYGYT
TRBJ2-3	13	TRBD1	TRBV7-9	ASSSGVDRADTQY
TRBJ1-2	10	NA	TRBV30	AWWGGAYGYT
TRBJ2-5	12	NA	TRBV19	ASSIVGAGETQY
TRBJ1-5	13	NA	TRBV5-1	ASSLQGYSNQPQH
TRBJ2-1	10	NA	TRBV29-1	SVEERFFEQF
TRBJ2-1	13	TRBD2	TRBV6-5	ASSFSGRAANEQF
TRBJ1-5	15	TRBD1	TRBV6-1	ASSEALDRGSRRPQH
TRBJ1-6	13	NA	TRBV7-9	ASSFQGSYNSPLH
TRBJ1-1	13	TRBD1	TRBV11-2	ASSSQTGVATEAF
TRBJ1-2	13	TRBD1	TRBV5-1	ASSLVLDRGQGYT
TRBJ2-3	14	NA	TRBV7-9	ASSPRSARGADTQY
TRBJ2-7	11	TRBD1	TRBV29-1	SVEGTGYNEQY
TRBJ2-7	12	TRBD1	TRBV27	ASRRGTGGYEQY
TRBJ1-1	12	NA	TRBV4-1	ASSQFDKNTEAF
TRBJ2-1	14	TRBD1	TRBV6-6	ASSYHRGTSYNEQF
TRBJ1-4	15	TRBD1	TRBV6-1	ASSDVPGQGYGEKLF
TRBJ1-6	13	TRBD1	TRBV6-5	ASSPGQGYDSPLH
TRBJ1-5	12	TRBD1	TRBV7-8	ASSGSGGFQPQH
TRBJ2-3	13	TRBD1	TRBV4-3	ASSQMTGQTDTQY
TRBJ2-3	14	TRBD2	TRBV7-2	ASSSESGIRADTQY
TRBJ2-1	11	TRBD2	TRBV7-9	ASSLSGGGQQF
TRBJ2-1	13	TRBD2	TRBV28	ASSRGRASYNEQF
TRBJ2-1	14	NA	TRBV19	ASGGFRGRARNEQF
TRBJ2-2	10	NA	TRBV6-5	ASSRDTGELF
TRBJ2-1	13	TRBD2	TRBV7-8	ASSLRLAERNEQF
TRBJ1-2	11	NA	TRBV6-6	ASSYGQSYGYT